This T cell receptor beta chain was captured in a study of human T cells and chemical hapten exposure. For the study at large: Upper inner arm skin measuring around 2 cm by around 2 cm received 2% DPC for sensitization.

Time point of the sample: patch test 1, 2 weeks after DPC sensitization. Treatment reported: therapeutic diphenylcyclopropenone sensitization with weekly scalp DPC. Many counts were recorded for this clonotype. Original data processing: Sequenced samples showed a median of around 96,000 TCRs each, with counts running from about 22,000 to 700,000. MiXCR was run by TCRdb on the RACE reads, yielding one entry per CDR3 protein. TCRdb, not the original authors, processed these V and J calls. The sample lists over 65,000 distinct CDR3 sequences; roughly 10% were seen once. V dropped 6 bases and J dropped 3; count of bases not matched to a gene: 9. Per the germline V gene, CDR1 is DFQATT and CDR2 is SNEGSKA (reference sequence). The length of the CDR3 is 14 residues.

The rearrangement uses TRBV20-1 and TRBJ1-2; 8 nucleotides line up with TRBD1. Sample: whole blood, taken in connection with sensitization to the hapten diphenylcyclopropenone (DPC). The receptor was derived from a woman aged 45-60 years with alopecia areata. Some clones in this sample may be carry-over from other donors' samples. CDR3 DNA sequence: TGCAGTGCCCCTCGGACAGGGACGCACTATGGCTACACCTTC. Its translation is CSAPRTGTHYGYTF.